This T cell receptor beta chain was profiled in a study of T cells in Graves' hyperthyroidism and ophthalmopathy (dated by TCRdb to between 2017 and 2020). Describing the broader study: Peripheral blood was collected at initial diagnosis, before any treatment. Prospective prediction of ophthalmopathy was tested in an independent validation cohort of approximately 19 hyperthyroidism patients and 17 patients who later progressed to ophthalmopathy. In more than five Graves' hyperthyroidism patients, the study also compared T-cell repertoires from thyroid tissue with T-cell repertoires from blood. For training and testing, the 100 or so patients in the discovery cohort were randomly divided in a 7:3 ratio. The paper describes TCR Vbeta CDR3 sequencing of 135 peripheral blood samples, made up of 43 ophthalmopathy patients, more than 70 hyperthyroidism patients and 17 progressor patients. A discovery cohort of around 100 patients, 43 with Graves' ophthalmopathy and approximately 57 with stable Graves' hyperthyroidism, was used to find distinguishing TCR V-J signatures. Once sampling was done, hyperthyroidism patients were given methimazole at a starting dose of 30 mg daily, whereas ophthalmopathy patients were given high-dose intravenous methylprednisolone.

The germline V gene specifies MDHEN as CDR1 and SYDVKM as CDR2. Counted from cysteine to phenylalanine, this CDR3 has 14 amino acids. Just the 42-base CDR3 DNA is kept, in frame starting at base 1. V was cut back by 3 bases and J by 3 bases, leaving a gap of 9 bases between them. The TCR beta CDR3 regions were amplified from RNA transcripts. The first round of RT-PCR for the TCR CDR3 was performed with the HTBI primer set and the Qiagen OneStep RT-PCR kit. A second multiplex PCR round built the libraries, followed by size selection and purification. Libraries were sequenced paired-end with 100 bp reads on an Illumina HiSeq2000. On the study's bioinformatics: SOAPnuke was used to process the raw data, removing reads that contained adapters or uncalled bases, had a mean Phred below 15, or lacked an exact match to the constant primer or identifier. High-quality paired reads were merged using COPE v1.2.5, and each unique nucleotide sequence was defined as a clonotype. Clonotypes were aligned to IMGT TRBV, TRBD and TRBJ reference segments using MiTCR v1.1. Only V-J combinations with frequency above 0.0001, covering 99% to 99.2% of repertoires, were analysed. The TCS score was defined as F50 (clonal expansion) divided by E x V (chaos), with BLOSUM62-based TCRdist calculated between CDR3 peptides within each V-J. Welch's t-statistics and random forest reduced several hundred V-J features to about 13, which were used in a naive Bayes classifier (R e1071). Thyroid-blood repertoire similarity was quantified with the Morisita-Horn index. TCRdb ran its own pipeline on the public reads, namely fastp trimming at Q25 and MiXCR clone calling, and kept in-frame beta chains. For every CDR3 protein sequence, its rows merge into one entry that carries the most common genes and DNA. TCRdb, not the original authors, processed these V and J calls. The sample yields hundreds of thousands of distinct CDR3 sequences; roughly 14% were counted once. The top ten clones comprise approximately 4.2% of the sample.

About this clonotype: What antigen it recognizes has not been identified. No base-level quality is on record; no much larger clone is a single base apart.

Ophthalmopathy patients had moderately to severely active disease, with a Clinical Activity Score of 3 or more, a NOSPECS grade of 4 or more, and a disease duration of less than 3 months. Patients with uncontrolled infections, other autoimmune diseases, pregnancy or lactation were excluded. Diagnoses were based on clinical symptoms, serum thyroxine and TRAb, thyroid ultrasound and orbital computed tomography. PBMCs were isolated from 8 to 10 ml of fresh peripheral blood by Ficoll-Paque density gradient centrifugation. Total RNA was extracted using Trizol reagent, and RNA quality was assessed on an Agilent 2100 Bioanalyzer. On the study overall, not on this receptor specifically: In validation, progression to ophthalmopathy was predicted by the model with roughly 69% sensitivity and approximately 78% specificity, a median of 6.5 months before onset. Ophthalmopathy was separated from stable hyperthyroidism by a 13 V-J signature model, with just over 85% sensitivity and roughly 84% specificity obtained in cross-validation and 80%/75% obtained in testing. No statistical method was used to fix the sample size in advance, and group allocation was not hidden from the investigators. Most expanded thyroid clonotypes (frequency above 0.001) were also detected in blood, a finding suggesting that blood repertoires may reflect thyroid immune responses.

The V gene is TRBV28 and the J gene is TRBJ1-3, with no D gene named confidently. The source material was blood. The clonotype originates from a woman aged 40-49 years with Graves' ophthalmopathy. CDR3 reads: CASSFSLIGNTIYF. The base sequence is TGTGCCAGCAGTTTTAGTCTCATTGGAAACACCATATATTTT.